This T cell receptor (beta chain) appears in the sequencing data of a study of control samples from healthy donors and cancer patients. The length of the CDR3 is 14 residues. Deletions cut 4 bases from V and 7 bases from J, with 14 bases between. CDR1 is LNHDA, CDR2 SQIVND, per germline (reference sequence). The data were produced by immunoSEQ multiplex PCR, yet TCRdb's version contains in-frame clones alone and is incomplete. The sample records over 100,000 clones, roughly 89% being singletons. The sample taken for sequencing was blood. The rearrangement joins TRBV19 to TRBJ2-1; D is possibly TRBD2 (7 bases). This receptor was taken from a man younger than 35 in good health. The CDR3 loop is CASSRGGLRNEQFF. In DNA form, the CDR3 reads TGTGCCAGTAGTAGGGGGGGCCTGAGGAATGAGCAGTTCTTC.